A single sample gave rise to the 7 T cell receptor beta chains below, sequenced in a study of blood T cell repertoires in COVID-19. Sequencing was performed with immunoSEQ multiplex PCR; in TCRdb, only in-frame clones are kept and a portion is missing. Of about 530,000 clones listed, 85% to 90% are singletons. The source material was peripheral blood. The receptors originated from a woman in her forties or fifties with COVID-19, enrolled during active disease.

This chain uses TRBV13 with TRBJ2-1; tentatively, D is TRBD2 (5 bases). CDR1 and CDR2 from the germline V gene are PRHDT and FYEKMQ (reference sequence). The CDR3 consists of 13 residues. Trimming removed 7 bases from V and 7 bases from J, with 14 bases in between. The CDR3 DNA follows: TGTGCCAGCACCTCCGGACGGAGGAATGAGCAGTTCTTC. Its translation is CASTSGRRNEQFF.

The chain recombines TRBV5-1 with TRBJ2-7; D is perhaps TRBD2 (6 bases). The CDR3 has 16 amino acids. Germline CDR1 is SGHRS and CDR2 is YFSETQ. Trimming stripped 2 bases from V and 6 bases from J, with 21 bases between. For the CDR3, the DNA is TGCGCCAGCAGCTTTACCGGGACTGAGATGGGGATCGAGCAGTACTTC. Protein product: CASSFTGTEMGIEQYF.

The chain joins TRBV5-6 to TRBJ2-7, with a possible D match to TRBD2 (7 bases). Germline V CDR1 and CDR2: SGHDT, YYEEEE. Between the trimmed V and J ends, which lost 2 bases and 3 bases, there was a span of 9 bases. This CDR3 comprises 13 residues. This CDR3 is CASSLGGDYEQYF. CDR3 sequence (DNA): TGTGCCAGCAGCTTAGGGGGGGACTACGAGCAGTACTTC.

The CDR3 DNA sequence: TGTGCCTGGAGGACCTCTCGACTAATGAACACTGAAGCTTTCTTT. This gives the protein CAWRTSRLMNTEAFF. The chain carries TRBV30 and TRBJ1-1; D not resolved. V lost 3 bases and J lost 0, with 14 bases in between. CDR3 length equals 15 residues. Germline V CDR1 and CDR2: GTSNPN, SVGIG (reference sequence).

This clone has just a few counts. V gene TRBV19 combines with J gene TRBJ2-1; D not certain. CDR1 is LNHDA, CDR2 SQIVND, per germline (reference sequence). V lost 3 bases, J lost 8 bases, and 5 bases lay in between. The CDR3 sequence is 11 residues long. CDR3 residues: CASSIYHEQFF. Written as DNA, the CDR3 is TGTGCCAGTAGTATTTATCATGAGCAGTTCTTC.

This sequence joins TRBV30 and TRBJ1-2, with D possibly TRBD1 on 5 matching bases. The CDR3 totals 12 residues. The V gene lost 0 bases and the J gene lost 8 bases, with 10 bases spanning the gap. Germline CDR1 is GTSNPN and CDR2 is SVGIG (reference sequence). The CDR3 protein is CAWSVDSYGYTF. The CDR3 DNA is TGTGCCTGGAGTGTAGACAGTTACGGCTACACCTTC.

V usage is TRBV7-9 and J usage is TRBJ1-2; 10 nucleotides match TRBD1. V gave up 5 bases and J gave up 5 bases; unmatched junction bases: 8. The length of the CDR3 is 15 residues. Germline V lookup: CDR1 SEHNR, CDR2 FQNEAQ (reference sequence). For the CDR3, the DNA is TGTGCCAGCAGCCCTCCGGGGACAGGGGCGTATGGCTACACCTTC. It specifies CASSPPGTGAYGYTF.